Listed below are T cell receptor beta chains from one sample, sequenced in a study of T cells in localized non-small cell lung cancer. Sequencing used immunoSEQ multiplex PCR; TCRdb keeps in-frame clones, though not all of them. In the table there are over 55,000 clones, roughly 90% of which are singletons. The sequences come from peripheral blood, collected before any cancer treatment. The receptors stem from a woman between 35 and 75 years old with stage I lung adenocarcinoma. Both conserved end residues are part of each CDR3. The order of the fields is clone size, V gene, D gene, J gene, CDR3 protein, CDR3 DNA. A D gene is named only where the DNA matches it firmly. Clone sizes are given selectively: once, few, many, or a class where the clone is expanded.

once	TRBV5-6	TRBD1	TRBJ2-7	CASIALDRGEQYF	TGTGCCAGCATCGCCCTGGACAGGGGCGAGCAGTACTTC
.	TRBV7-9	.	TRBJ2-1	CASSLDGARLSHEQFF	TGTGCCAGCAGCTTAGACGGGGCGAGACTCAGCCATGAGCAGTTCTTC
.	TRBV7-7	TRBD2	TRBJ2-1	CASSRTGTSSDEQFF	TGTGCCAGCAGCCGTACCGGGACTAGCAGCGATGAGCAGTTCTTC
.	TRBV28	TRBD2	TRBJ2-1	CASSLSGTSGNENNEQFF	TGTGCCAGCAGTCTCTCCGGGACTAGCGGGAATGAGAACAATGAGCAGTTCTTC
.	TRBV6-1	.	TRBJ1-4	CASTSSATNEKLFF	TGTGCCAGCACCTCCAGCGCAACTAATGAAAAACTGTTTTTT
.	TRBV7-6	TRBD1	TRBJ2-5	CASSAWDRGRETQYF	TGTGCCAGCAGCGCCTGGGACAGGGGTCGAGAGACCCAGTACTTC
.	TRBV25-1	.	TRBJ1-5	CASSDTGTSNQPQHF	TGTGCCAGCAGTGATACAGGGACTAGCAATCAGCCCCAGCATTTT
few	TRBV18	TRBD1	TRBJ1-1	CASSQDRVNTEAFF	TGTGCCAGCTCACAGGACAGGGTTAACACTGAAGCTTTCTTT
.	TRBV9	.	TRBJ1-2	CASSVWGSDYGYTF	TGTGCCAGCAGCGTATGGGGATCGGACTATGGCTACACCTTC
once	TRBV18	.	TRBJ1-6	CASSPREAGESPLHF	TGTGCCAGCTCACCACGAGAGGCCGGGGAATCACCCCTCCACTTT
.	TRBV11-2	.	TRBJ2-7	CASSLLRGTHEQYF	TGTGCCAGCAGCTTATTACGGGGCACCCACGAGCAGTACTTC
once	TRBV25-1	.	TRBJ2-7	CASSEVGAYEQYF	TGTGCCAGCAGTGAGGTGGGAGCCTACGAGCAGTACTTC
.	TRBV30	.	TRBJ2-5	CAWSVQPGAQETQYF	TGTGCCTGGAGTGTCCAGCCTGGTGCCCAAGAGACCCAGTACTTC
.	TRBV5-6	.	TRBJ2-2	CASSLSRARGSNTGELFF	TGTGCCAGCAGCCTATCTCGGGCACGGGGATCGAACACCGGGGAGCTGTTTTTT
.	TRBV18	.	TRBJ1-1	CASSPPNWDTEAFF	TGTGCCAGCTCACCACCGAATTGGGACACTGAAGCTTTCTTT
.	TRBV2	.	TRBJ2-7	CASGVSSPSGQYF	TGTGCCAGCGGGGTTAGTTCCCCTTCAGGGCAGTACTTC
.	TRBV5-8	.	TRBJ2-2	CASSEYWGPGAGELFF	TGTGCCAGCAGCGAATACTGGGGTCCGGGCGCCGGGGAGCTGTTTTTT
few	TRBV19	.	TRBJ2-1	CASSNPGRYEQFF	TGTGCCAGTAGTAACCCGGGACGCTATGAGCAGTTCTTC
.	TRBV6-1	.	TRBJ1-5	CASSEATVNQPQHF	TGTGCCAGCAGTGAAGCGACAGTCAATCAGCCCCAGCATTTT
.	TRBV29-1	.	TRBJ1-2	CSVGGTAGYTF	TGCAGCGTTGGAGGGACGGCGGGCTACACCTTC
.	TRBV4-2	.	TRBJ1-2	CASSQEELANYGYTF	TGTGCCAGCAGTCAAGAGGAGCTAGCTAACTATGGCTACACCTTC
.	TRBV19	.	TRBJ1-3	CASRKGSGSGNTIYF	TGTGCCAGTAGGAAGGGTAGCGGCTCTGGAAACACCATATATTTT
.	TRBV30	.	TRBJ2-7	CAWSRLRTREQYF	TGTGCCTGGAGTAGACTTCGGACCCGCGAGCAGTACTTC
.	TRBV9	.	TRBJ1-1	CASTLGDVGTEAFF	TGTGCCAGCACACTAGGGGACGTAGGCACTGAAGCTTTCTTT
.	TRBV30	TRBD2	TRBJ2-7	CAWRGGSYDEQYF	TGTGCCTGGAGGGGCGGGAGTTACGACGAGCAGTACTTC
few	TRBV6-5	.	TRBJ1-1	CAGSIVPGNTEAFF	TGTGCCGGCTCAATTGTCCCGGGAAACACTGAAGCTTTCTTT
.	TRBV18	.	TRBJ2-7	CASSKRDRAYEQYF	TGTGCCAGCTCCAAAAGGGACCGAGCCTACGAGCAGTACTTC
.	TRBV6-5	.	TRBJ2-2	CASSRVPGTGELFF	TGTGCCAGCAGCAGGGTTCCGGGGACCGGGGAGCTGTTTTTT
once	TRBV7-6	TRBD1	TRBJ1-2	CASSEGQAGDYGYTF	TGTGCCAGCAGCGAGGGACAGGCGGGGGACTATGGCTACACCTTC
.	TRBV7-3	TRBD1	TRBJ2-2	CASSFYSRTGGNGELFF	TGTGCCAGCAGCTTCTATTCGCGGACAGGGGGCAACGGGGAGCTGTTTTTT
.	TRBV7-8	TRBD2	TRBJ2-3	CASSRSTSGFTDTQYF	TGTGCCAGCAGCCGCTCGACTAGCGGATTCACAGATACGCAGTATTTT
.	TRBV7-9	.	TRBJ2-7	CASSFGQGTYEQYF	TGTGCCAGCAGCTTCGGGCAGGGGACCTACGAGCAGTACTTC
.	TRBV29-1	.	TRBJ2-7	CSACTGQSSSYEQYF	TGCAGCGCTTGTACTGGGCAGTCCTCATCCTACGAGCAGTACTTC
.	TRBV4-3	TRBD2	TRBJ2-5	CASSQDLGLAGGPQETQYF	TGCGCCAGCAGCCAAGATCTGGGACTAGCGGGAGGGCCGCAAGAGACCCAGTACTTC
.	TRBV19	.	TRBJ1-1	CASSPPRPTEAFF	TGTGCCAGTAGTCCCCCGAGGCCCACTGAAGCTTTCTTT
.	TRBV2	TRBD2	TRBJ2-2	CASSEVLAGAAGELFF	TGTGCCAGCAGTGAAGTACTAGCGGGGGCGGCCGGGGAGCTGTTTTTT
.	TRBV7-3	.	TRBJ2-3	CASSRGASTDTQYF	TGTGCCAGCAGTAGGGGCGCTAGCACAGATACGCAGTATTTT
few	TRBV11-2	.	TRBJ1-1	CASSLFRENTEAFF	TGTGCCAGCAGCTTATTCCGGGAGAACACTGAAGCTTTCTTT
.	TRBV30	.	TRBJ2-3	CAWSVGGSNFGTDTQYF	TGTGCCTGGAGTGTAGGTGGGAGTAATTTCGGCACAGATACGCAGTATTTT
.	TRBV7-2	TRBD1	TRBJ2-2	CASSLEGQGAVGELFF	TGTGCCAGCAGCTTAGAGGGACAGGGGGCGGTTGGGGAGCTGTTTTTT
.	TRBV7-2	TRBD2	TRBJ2-1	CASSQGLAGVEQFF	TGTGCCAGCAGCCAGGGACTAGCGGGAGTGGAGCAGTTCTTC
.	TRBV28	.	TRBJ2-7	CASTQGHRALVHEQYF	TGTGCCAGCACCCAGGGGCACCGGGCCCTGGTTCACGAGCAGTACTTC
.	TRBV6-5	TRBD1	TRBJ2-1	CASRSGTGLNNEQFF	TGTGCCAGCAGATCCGGGACAGGGTTGAACAATGAGCAGTTCTTC
.	TRBV7-6	.	TRBJ1-3	CASSPTGNTIYF	TGTGCCAGCAGCCCGACTGGAAACACCATATATTTT
.	TRBV7-2	.	TRBJ1-2	CASSRIGDGYTF	TGTGCCAGCAGCCGTATAGGAGATGGCTACACCTTC
once	TRBV11-2	.	TRBJ1-4	CASSLGYSNEKLFF	TGTGCCAGCAGCTTAGGGTACTCTAATGAAAAACTGTTTTTT
.	TRBV6-6	.	TRBJ1-6	CASSPTTPPNSPLHF	TGTGCCAGCAGTCCCACAACCCCTCCGAATTCACCCCTCCACTTT
.	TRBV15	TRBD2	TRBJ2-7	CATSGGLAGGSYEQYF	TGTGCCACCAGCGGGGGACTAGCGGGAGGATCCTACGAGCAGTACTTC
.	TRBV28	TRBD1	TRBJ1-2	CASSPAGQANYGYTF	TGTGCCAGCAGTCCCGCAGGACAGGCTAACTATGGCTACACCTTC
.	TRBV19	TRBD1	TRBJ2-3	CASRGPETGLYDTQYF	TGTGCCAGTAGGGGACCCGAGACAGGGTTATATGATACGCAGTATTTT
.	TRBV7-2	.	TRBJ1-5	CASSPRPGSNQPQHF	TGTGCCAGCAGCCCCCGTCCAGGGAGCAATCAGCCCCAGCATTTT
few	TRBV27	.	TRBJ1-6	CASSLTQSSYNSPLHF	TGTGCCAGCAGTTTAACACAGAGCTCCTATAATTCACCCCTCCACTTT
.	TRBV6-4	.	TRBJ2-3	CASSDSGVDTQYF	TGTGCCAGCAGTGACTCCGGGGTAGATACGCAGTATTTT
.	TRBV7-9	TRBD1	TRBJ1-4	CASSFWRTGGDEKLFF	TGTGCCAGCAGCTTTTGGAGGACAGGGGGGGATGAAAAACTGTTTTTT
.	TRBV27	.	TRBJ1-1	CASRDLLNTEAFF	TGTGCCAGCAGGGACCTACTGAACACTGAAGCTTTCTTT
.	TRBV28	.	TRBJ1-2	CAVVVNYGYTF	TGTGCCGTGGTAGTTAACTATGGCTACACCTTC
.	TRBV6-6	TRBD1	TRBJ1-5	CASSPGQGLGPQHF	TGTGCCAGCAGTCCCGGACAGGGTTTAGGGCCCCAGCATTTT
once	TRBV19	TRBD2	TRBJ2-1	CASSIDRLAGVSGNEQFF	TGTGCCAGTAGTATAGACCGACTAGCGGGAGTAAGCGGAAATGAGCAGTTCTTC
.	TRBV28	.	TRBJ1-1	CASSPGQNTEAFF	TGTGCCAGTTCCCCGGGACAGAACACTGAAGCTTTCTTT